A selection of T cell receptor beta chains follows, all from one sample in a study of post-analysis software for immune sequencing data. TCRdb re-called the PCR reads through MiXCR, storing one row per CDR3 protein. The sample includes about 800,000 distinct CDR3 sequences, 25% to 30% of them seen just once. The sequencing input was blood. The source of these receptors is a girl between 5 and 17 years old with multiple sclerosis. Each CDR3 is given with its conserved first and last residue. A D gene is named only where the DNA matches it firmly. Not every row has a clone size; where given, it reads once, few, many or a size class.

few | TRBJ2-5 | TRBV7-2 | NA | CASSKNLNAGLKETQYF | TGTGCCAGCAGCAAAAACCTAAACGCGGGACTCAAAGAGACCCAGTACTTC
few | TRBJ2-1 | TRBV20-1 | TRBD2 | CSARDFRAGGPNEQFF | TGCAGTGCTAGAGATTTCCGAGCGGGGGGCCCCAATGAGCAGTTCTTC
NA | TRBJ1-1 | TRBV7-2 | NA | CASSFPGLTEAFF | TGTGCCAGCAGCTTCCCCGGCCTTACTGAAGCTTTCTTT
NA | TRBJ2-1 | TRBV7-2 | NA | CASSLSTRQTGNEQFF | TGTGCCAGCAGCTTAAGCACTAGGCAAACCGGGAATGAGCAGTTCTTC
few | TRBJ2-5 | TRBV20-1 | TRBD2 | CSARLAGKTQYF | TGCAGTGCTCGACTAGCGGGAAAGACCCAGTACTTC
NA | TRBJ1-5 | TRBV6-6 | NA | CASSYSRGDNRPQHF | TGTGCCAGCAGTTACTCGCGAGGAGACAATCGGCCCCAGCATTTT
NA | TRBJ1-1 | TRBV5-1 | TRBD1 | CASSLARDRLNTEAFF | TGCGCCAGCAGCTTGGCGCGGGACAGATTGAACACTGAAGCTTTCTTT
few | TRBJ2-5 | TRBV6-5 | TRBD2 | CASSRGSGGGAETQYF | TGTGCCAGCAGTAGGGGTAGCGGGGGGGGGGCAGAGACCCAGTACTTC
many | TRBJ2-3 | TRBV6-5 | NA | CASSRVGTDTQYF | TGTGCCAGCAGCAGGGTAGGCACAGATACGCAGTATTTT
few | TRBJ2-5 | TRBV27 | TRBD2 | CASSPASGALQETQYF | TGTGCCAGCAGTCCTGCTAGCGGGGCGCTCCAAGAGACCCAGTACTTC
many | TRBJ2-3 | TRBV4-1 | NA | CASSPYIADTQYF | TGCGCCAGCAGTCCGTATATTGCAGATACGCAGTATTTT
NA | TRBJ1-1 | TRBV15 | NA | CATSRDRDREAFF | TGTGCCACCAGCAGAGATAGGGATAGGGAAGCTTTCTTT
few | TRBJ2-1 | TRBV27 | NA | CASRQNRAGEQFF | TGTGCCAGCAGACAAAACCGAGCAGGGGAGCAGTTCTTC
NA | TRBJ1-3 | TRBV29-1 | NA | CSVGLGSGNTIYF | TGCAGCGTTGGGCTTGGCTCTGGAAACACCATATATTTT
NA | TRBJ1-5 | TRBV6-6 | NA | CASSYPGGAGTNQPQHF | TGTGCCAGCAGTTATCCCGGGGGGGCAGGGACAAATCAGCCCCAGCATTTT
few | TRBJ2-5 | TRBV20-1 | NA | CSARDKEGGRETQYF | TGCAGTGCTAGAGATAAGGAGGGGGGGCGAGAGACCCAGTACTTC
NA | TRBJ2-5 | TRBV6-2/TRBV6-3 | NA | CASRQDYQETQYF | TGTGCCAGCAGACAGGACTACCAAGAGACCCAGTACTTC
once | TRBJ2-1 | TRBV20-1 | TRBD2 | CGLPGLAGAQETQFF | TGCGGGTTACCGGGACTAGCGGGAGCGCAAGAGACCCAGTTCTTC
few | TRBJ1-4 | TRBV20-1 | NA | CSARDGFTNEKLFF | TGCAGTGCTAGAGACGGGTTTACTAATGAAAAACTGTTTTTT
NA | TRBJ1-2 | TRBV3-1 | NA | CASSQDTAGHIYGYTF | TGTGCCAGCAGCCAGGATACGGCAGGTCATATCTATGGCTACACCTTC
many | TRBJ2-7 | TRBV6-5 | TRBD2 | CASSYSLAGYEQYF | TGTGCCAGCAGTTACTCGCTAGCGGGGTACGAGCAGTACTTC
NA | TRBJ2-7 | TRBV20-1 | TRBD1 | CSAGMWTGGRSEQYF | TGCAGTGCTGGGATGTGGACAGGGGGACGGAGCGAGCAGTACTTC
NA | TRBJ2-1 | TRBV7-6 | NA | CASSLAGGWDEQFF | TGTGCCAGCAGCTTAGCGGGGGGCTGGGATGAGCAGTTCTTC
NA | TRBJ2-5 | TRBV15 | NA | CATSSREQETQYF | TGTGCCACCAGCTCAAGAGAACAAGAGACCCAGTACTTC
NA | TRBJ2-3 | TRBV6-5 | NA | CASSYSTGVQYF | TGTGCCAGCAGTTACTCGACTGGGGTGCAGTATTTT
NA | TRBJ2-5 | TRBV6-6 | NA | CASSYDGSVQYF | TGTGCCAGCAGTTACGATGGAAGCGTCCAGTACTTC
few | TRBJ1-1 | TRBV29-1 | NA | CSVTANTEAFF | TGCAGCGTGACGGCGAACACTGAAGCTTTCTTT
few | TRBJ1-2 | TRBV20-1 | NA | CSARGGSTYESYTF | TGCAGTGCTAGAGGGGGGTCGACGTATGAGAGCTACACCTTC
few | TRBJ2-5 | TRBV4-3 | NA | CASSQDWSVGAETQYF | TGCGCCAGCAGCCAAGATTGGAGCGTAGGGGCAGAGACCCAGTACTTC
NA | TRBJ1-6 | TRBV12-3/TRBV12-4 | NA | CASSPLPYNSPLHF | TGTGCCAGCAGTCCACTCCCTTATAATTCACCCCTCCACTTT
NA | TRBJ1-1 | TRBV13 | TRBD1 | CASSPNRGRAFF | TGTGCCAGCAGCCCCAACAGGGGGAGAGCTTTCTTT
NA | TRBJ2-7 | TRBV6-6 | TRBD2 | CASSYSSGGGYEQYF | TGTGCCAGCAGTTACTCTTCCGGCGGGGGGTACGAGCAGTACTTC
few | TRBJ2-1 | TRBV6-1 | TRBD2 | CATVAAGAPSSYNEQFF | TGTGCCACCGTCGCGGCGGGAGCCCCGAGCTCCTACAATGAGCAGTTCTTC
few | TRBJ2-7 | TRBV5-1 | TRBD2 | CASSLGGGLAGAPSYEQYF | TGCGCCAGCAGCTTGGGGGGAGGACTAGCGGGAGCCCCGTCCTACGAGCAGTACTTC
few | TRBJ2-5 | TRBV2 | TRBD2 | CASLPMWTSDETQYF | TGTGCCAGCCTTCCCATGTGGACTAGCGATGAGACCCAGTACTTC
NA | TRBJ2-4 | TRBV20-1 | TRBD2 | CSARDPSSGGENIQYF | TGCAGTGCTAGAGATCCCTCTAGCGGGGGGGAAAACATTCAGTACTTC
NA | TRBJ2-7 | TRBV7-2 | NA | CASSREPGGYEQYF | TGTGCCAGCAGCCGGGAGCCAGGGGGCTACGAGCAGTACTTC
NA | TRBJ2-3 | TRBV2 | TRBD2 | CASGERRGDTDTQYF | TGTGCCAGCGGTGAACGGCGGGGGGACACAGATACGCAGTATTTT
few | TRBJ2-7 | TRBV29-1 | TRBD1 | CSVRGRVTGAYEQYF | TGCAGCGTGAGGGGGAGAGTAACAGGGGCCTACGAGCAGTACTTC
few | TRBJ2-1 | TRBV10-3 | NA | CAISEWLRSGFDEQFF | TGTGCCATCAGTGAGTGGCTCCGCTCGGGTTTTGATGAGCAGTTCTTC
NA | TRBJ1-3 | TRBV20-1 | NA | CSATSDSTLFSGNTIYF | TGCAGTGCTACGTCGGACAGTACCTTATTCTCTGGAAACACCATATATTTT
NA | TRBJ2-1 | TRBV7-2 | TRBD2 | CASSSSWASGVEQFF | TGTGCCAGCAGCTCCTCCTGGGCTAGCGGGGTCGAGCAGTTCTTC
NA | TRBJ2-1 | TRBV20-1 | NA | CSAGRGAVSTNEQFF | TGCAGTGCGGGACGTGGAGCAGTGTCGACCAATGAGCAGTTCTTC
NA | TRBJ2-3 | TRBV29-1 | NA | CSVEGAFVADTQYF | TGCAGCGTTGAAGGAGCGTTTGTCGCAGATACGCAGTATTTT
NA | TRBJ2-3 | TRBV7-2 | NA | CASSLFQGSTDTQYF | TGTGCCAGCAGCTTATTTCAGGGGAGCACAGATACGCAGTATTTT
many | TRBJ2-4 | TRBV20-1 | TRBD2 | CSARPGWASGRVDIQYF | TGCAGTGCTAGACCGGGTTGGGCTAGCGGGAGGGTGGACATTCAGTACTTC
NA | TRBJ2-1 | TRBV2 | TRBD1 | CASKLQQGSYNEQFF | TGTGCCAGCAAACTCCAACAGGGGTCCTACAATGAGCAGTTCTTC
NA | TRBJ1-2 | TRBV28 | NA | CASSPYRELRAPYGYTF | TGTGCCAGCAGCCCATACAGGGAACTGCGGGCCCCCTATGGCTACACCTTC
NA | TRBJ2-2 | TRBV4-3 | NA | CASSQSGTPGELFF | TGCGCCAGCAGCCAGTCCGGGACTCCCGGGGAGCTGTTTTTT